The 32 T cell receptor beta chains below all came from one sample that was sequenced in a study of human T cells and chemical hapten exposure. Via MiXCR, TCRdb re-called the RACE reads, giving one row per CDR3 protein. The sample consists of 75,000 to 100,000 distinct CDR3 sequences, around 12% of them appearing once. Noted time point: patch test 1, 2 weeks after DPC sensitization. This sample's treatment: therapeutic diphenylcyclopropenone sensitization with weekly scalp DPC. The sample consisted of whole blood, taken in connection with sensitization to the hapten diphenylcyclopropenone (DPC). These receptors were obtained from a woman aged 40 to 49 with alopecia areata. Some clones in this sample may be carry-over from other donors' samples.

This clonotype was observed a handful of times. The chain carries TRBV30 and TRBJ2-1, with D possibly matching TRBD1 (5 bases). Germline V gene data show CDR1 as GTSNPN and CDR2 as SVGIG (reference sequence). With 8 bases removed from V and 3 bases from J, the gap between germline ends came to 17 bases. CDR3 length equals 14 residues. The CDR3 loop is CAVRVGQDYNEQFF. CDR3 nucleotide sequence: TGTGCCGTGAGAGTGGGGCAGGACTACAATGAGCAGTTCTTC. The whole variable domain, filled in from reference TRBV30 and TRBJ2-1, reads SQTIHQWPATLVQPVGSPLSLECTVEGTSNPNLYWYRQAAGRGLQLLFYSVGIGQISSEVPQNLSASRPQDRQFILSSKKLLLSDSGFYLCAVRVGQDYNEQFFGPGTRLTVL.

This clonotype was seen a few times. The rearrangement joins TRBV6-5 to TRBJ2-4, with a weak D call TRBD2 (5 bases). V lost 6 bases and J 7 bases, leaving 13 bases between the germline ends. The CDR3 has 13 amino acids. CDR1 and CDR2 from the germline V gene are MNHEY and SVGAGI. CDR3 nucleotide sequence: TGTGCCAGCAGAGGAAGCCCGGGGAACATTCAGTACTTC. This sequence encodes CASRGSPGNIQYF.

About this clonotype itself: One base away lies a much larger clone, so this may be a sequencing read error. CDR3 DNA sequence: TGCGCCAGCAGCCAAGTGCCGAAGGAGGCGACGCAGTATTTT. Its protein is CASSQVPKEATQYF. The rearrangement links TRBV4-1 to TRBJ2-3; the D gene is possibly TRBD2 (5 bases). Germline CDR1 reads MGHRA; CDR2 reads YSYEKL. This CDR3 has 14 residues. V was shortened by 1 base and J by 9 bases, with 14 bases between the two germline ends.

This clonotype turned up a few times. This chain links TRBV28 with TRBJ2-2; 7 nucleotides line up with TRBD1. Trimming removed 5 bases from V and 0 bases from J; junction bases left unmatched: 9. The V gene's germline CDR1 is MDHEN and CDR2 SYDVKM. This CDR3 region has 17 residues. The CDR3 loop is CASSPRRDSSNTGELFF. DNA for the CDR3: TGTGCCAGCAGTCCACGTAGGGACAGTTCGAACACCGGGGAGCTGTTTTTT.

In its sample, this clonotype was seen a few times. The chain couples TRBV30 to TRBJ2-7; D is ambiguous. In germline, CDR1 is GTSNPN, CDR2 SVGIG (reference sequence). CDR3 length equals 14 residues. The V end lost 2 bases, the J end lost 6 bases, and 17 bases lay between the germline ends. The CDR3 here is CAWSLLTTWGEQYF. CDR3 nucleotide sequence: TGTGCCTGGAGTCTGCTTACTACCTGGGGCGAGCAGTACTTC.

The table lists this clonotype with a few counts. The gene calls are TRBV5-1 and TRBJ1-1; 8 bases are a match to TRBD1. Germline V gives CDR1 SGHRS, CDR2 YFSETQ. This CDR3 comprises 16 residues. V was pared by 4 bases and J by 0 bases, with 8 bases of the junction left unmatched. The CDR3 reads CASSPDRGSMNTEAFF. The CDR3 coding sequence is TGCGCCAGCAGCCCCGACAGGGGTTCTATGAACACTGAAGCTTTCTTT.

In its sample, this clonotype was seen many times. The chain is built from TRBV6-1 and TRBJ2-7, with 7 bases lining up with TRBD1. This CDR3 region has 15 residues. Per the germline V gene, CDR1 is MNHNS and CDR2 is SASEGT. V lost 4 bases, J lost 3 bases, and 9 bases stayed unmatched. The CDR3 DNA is TGTGCCAGCAGTGCCCCTAAGGGACAGTTCTACGAGCAGTACTTC. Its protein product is CASSAPKGQFYEQYF.

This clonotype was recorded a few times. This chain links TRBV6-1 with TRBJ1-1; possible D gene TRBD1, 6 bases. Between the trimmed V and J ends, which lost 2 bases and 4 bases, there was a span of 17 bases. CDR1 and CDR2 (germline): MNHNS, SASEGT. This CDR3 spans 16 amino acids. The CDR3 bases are TGTGCCAGCAGTGAATTAAATACAGGGCCGGGCACTGAAGCTTTCTTT. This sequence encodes CASSELNTGPGTEAFF.

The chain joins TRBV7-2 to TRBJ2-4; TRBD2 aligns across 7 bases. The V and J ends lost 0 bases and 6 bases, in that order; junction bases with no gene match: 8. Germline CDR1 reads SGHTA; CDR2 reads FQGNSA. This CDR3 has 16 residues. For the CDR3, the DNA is TGTGCCAGCAGCTTAGCCCCCGGGGCTAGCGGAAACATTCAGTACTTC. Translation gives CASSLAPGASGNIQYF.

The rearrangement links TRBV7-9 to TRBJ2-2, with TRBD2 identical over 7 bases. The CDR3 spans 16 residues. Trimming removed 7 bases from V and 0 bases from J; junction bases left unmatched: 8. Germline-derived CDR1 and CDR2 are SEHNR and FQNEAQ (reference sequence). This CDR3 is CASIPGLAANTGELFF. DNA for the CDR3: TGTGCCAGCATCCCCGGCCTAGCGGCGAACACCGGGGAGCTGTTTTTT.

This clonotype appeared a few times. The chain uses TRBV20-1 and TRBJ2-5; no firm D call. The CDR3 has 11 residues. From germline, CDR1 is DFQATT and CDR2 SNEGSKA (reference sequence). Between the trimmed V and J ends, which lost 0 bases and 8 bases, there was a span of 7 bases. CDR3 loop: CSARDRGTQYF. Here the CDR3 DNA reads TGCAGTGCTAGAGATCGAGGCACCCAGTACTTC.

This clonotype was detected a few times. The CDR3 protein is CAVSPGPTNNEQFF. The CDR3 DNA sequence: TGTGCCGTTTCTCCGGGACCAACGAACAATGAGCAGTTCTTC. The V gene is TRBV11-2, the J gene TRBJ2-1; possibly TRBD1 or TRBD2 for D (5 bases each). CDR3 size: 14 residues. The germline V and J ends were trimmed by 11 bases and 5 bases, with 19 bases remaining between them. Per the germline V gene, CDR1 is SGHAT and CDR2 is FQNNGV.

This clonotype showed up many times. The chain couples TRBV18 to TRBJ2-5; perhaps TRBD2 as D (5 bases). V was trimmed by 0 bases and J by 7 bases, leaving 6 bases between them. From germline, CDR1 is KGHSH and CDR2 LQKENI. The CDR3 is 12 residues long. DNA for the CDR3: TGTGCCAGCTCACCACCAAGCGGGACCCAGTACTTC. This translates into CASSPPSGTQYF.

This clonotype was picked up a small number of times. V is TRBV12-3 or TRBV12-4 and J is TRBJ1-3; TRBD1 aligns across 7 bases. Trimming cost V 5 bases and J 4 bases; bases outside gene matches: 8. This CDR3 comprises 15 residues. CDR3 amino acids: CASSPTGRRGNTIYF. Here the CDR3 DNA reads TGTGCCAGCAGTCCGACAGGGCGAAGAGGAAACACCATATATTTT.

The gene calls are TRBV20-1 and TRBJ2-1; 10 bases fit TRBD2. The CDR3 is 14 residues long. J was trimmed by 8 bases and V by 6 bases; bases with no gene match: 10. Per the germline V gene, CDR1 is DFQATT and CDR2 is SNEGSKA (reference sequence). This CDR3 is CSAASGSFGDEQFF. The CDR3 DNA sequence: TGCAGTGCCGCTAGCGGGAGTTTTGGAGATGAGCAGTTCTTC.

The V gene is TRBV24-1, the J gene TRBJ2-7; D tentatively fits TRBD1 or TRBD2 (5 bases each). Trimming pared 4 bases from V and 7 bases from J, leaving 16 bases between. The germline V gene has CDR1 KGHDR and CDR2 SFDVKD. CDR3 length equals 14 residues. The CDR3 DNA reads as TGTGCCACCAGTGAACGGGGACCCTCTTTAGAGCAGTACTTC. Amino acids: CATSERGPSLEQYF.

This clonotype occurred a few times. The CDR3 sequence: CASSPLAGGSGELFF. For the CDR3, the DNA is TGTGCCAGCAGCCCCCTAGCGGGAGGATCCGGGGAGCTGTTTTTT. V is TRBV9 and J is TRBJ2-2, with TRBD2 identical over 11 bases. CDR3 size: 15 residues. Germline V gene lookup returns CDR1 SGDLS and CDR2 YYNGEE. J was trimmed by 6 bases and V by 4 bases; bases with no gene match: 5.

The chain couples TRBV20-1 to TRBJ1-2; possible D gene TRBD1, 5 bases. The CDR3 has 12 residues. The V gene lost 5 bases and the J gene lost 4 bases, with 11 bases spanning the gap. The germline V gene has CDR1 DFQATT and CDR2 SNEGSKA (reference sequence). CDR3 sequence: CSAPRVSYGYTF. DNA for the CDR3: TGCAGTGCTCCCAGGGTGAGCTATGGCTACACCTTC.

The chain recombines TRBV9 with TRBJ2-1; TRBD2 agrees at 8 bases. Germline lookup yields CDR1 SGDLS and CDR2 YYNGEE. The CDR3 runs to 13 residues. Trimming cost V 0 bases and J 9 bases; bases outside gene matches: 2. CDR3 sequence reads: CASSVVSGSEQFF. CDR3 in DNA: TGTGCCAGCAGCGTAGTAAGCGGGAGTGAGCAGTTCTTC.

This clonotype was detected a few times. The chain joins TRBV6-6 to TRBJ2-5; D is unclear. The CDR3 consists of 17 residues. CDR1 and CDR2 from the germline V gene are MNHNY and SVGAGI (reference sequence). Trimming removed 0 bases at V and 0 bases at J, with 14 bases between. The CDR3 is CASSYSWQTADQETQYF. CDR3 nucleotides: TGTGCCAGCAGTTACTCGTGGCAAACGGCGGACCAAGAGACCCAGTACTTC.

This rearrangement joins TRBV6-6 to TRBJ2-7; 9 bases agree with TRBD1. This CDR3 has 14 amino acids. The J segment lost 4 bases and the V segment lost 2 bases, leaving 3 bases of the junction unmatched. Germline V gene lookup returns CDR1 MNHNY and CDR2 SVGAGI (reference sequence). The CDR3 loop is CASSYPGQGYEQYF. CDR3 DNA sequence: TGTGCCAGCAGTTACCCGGGACAGGGTTACGAGCAGTACTTC.

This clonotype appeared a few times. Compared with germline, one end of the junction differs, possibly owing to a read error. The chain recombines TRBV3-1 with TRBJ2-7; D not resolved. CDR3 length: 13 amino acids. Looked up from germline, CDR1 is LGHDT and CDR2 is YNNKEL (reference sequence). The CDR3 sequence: CASSATERGPTHF. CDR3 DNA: TGTGCCAGCAGCGCCACGGAAAGAGGCCCAACGCACTTC.

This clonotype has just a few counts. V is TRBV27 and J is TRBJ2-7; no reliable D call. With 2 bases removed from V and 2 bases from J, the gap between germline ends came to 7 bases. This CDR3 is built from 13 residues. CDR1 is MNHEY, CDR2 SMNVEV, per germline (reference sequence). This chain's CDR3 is CASSLTGPYEQYF. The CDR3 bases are TGTGCCAGCAGTTTAACGGGCCCCTACGAGCAGTACTTC.

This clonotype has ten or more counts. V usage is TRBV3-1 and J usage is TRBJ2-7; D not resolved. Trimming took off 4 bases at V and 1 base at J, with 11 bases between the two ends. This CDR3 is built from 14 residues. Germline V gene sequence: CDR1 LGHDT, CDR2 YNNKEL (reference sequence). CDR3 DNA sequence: TGTGCCAGCAGCCGCCGACCGGTATCCTACGAGCAGTACTTC. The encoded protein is CASSRRPVSYEQYF.

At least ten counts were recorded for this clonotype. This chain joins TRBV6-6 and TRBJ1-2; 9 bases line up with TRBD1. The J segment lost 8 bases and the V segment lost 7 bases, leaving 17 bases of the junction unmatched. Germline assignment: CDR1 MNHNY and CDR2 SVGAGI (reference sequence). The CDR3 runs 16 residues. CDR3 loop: CASTLAGTGSLRGYTF. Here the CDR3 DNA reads TGTGCCAGCACCTTAGCGGGGACAGGGAGTCTTCGGGGCTACACCTTC.

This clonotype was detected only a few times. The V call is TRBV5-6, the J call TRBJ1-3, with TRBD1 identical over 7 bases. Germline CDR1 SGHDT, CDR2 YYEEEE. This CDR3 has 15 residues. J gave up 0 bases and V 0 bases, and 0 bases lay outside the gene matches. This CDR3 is CASSLDRGSGNTIYF. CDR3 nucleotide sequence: TGTGCCAGCAGCTTGGACAGGGGCTCTGGAAACACCATATATTTT.

CDR3 region: CASSWTSESYNEQFF. DNA of the CDR3: TGTGCCAGCAGCTGGACTAGCGAGTCCTACAATGAGCAGTTCTTC. The rearrangement uses TRBV5-6 and TRBJ2-1; TRBD2 agrees at 9 bases. This CDR3 spans 15 amino acids. With 3 bases clipped from V and 1 base from J, the junction kept 2 bases outside the gene matches. CDR1 is SGHDT and CDR2 is YYEEEE in the germline V gene.

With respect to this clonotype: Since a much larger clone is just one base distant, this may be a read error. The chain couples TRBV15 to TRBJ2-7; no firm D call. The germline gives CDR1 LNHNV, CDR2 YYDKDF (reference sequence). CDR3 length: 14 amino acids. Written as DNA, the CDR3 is TGTGCCACCAGCAGAGACCCAGGCCCCTACGTGCAGTACTTC. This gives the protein CATSRDPGPYVQYF.

This CDR3 reads CASSLASGTYEQYF. DNA of the CDR3: TGTGCCAGCAGCTTAGCTAGCGGGACCTACGAGCAGTACTTC. The rearrangement uses TRBV7-2 and TRBJ2-7; TRBD2 agrees at 8 bases. This CDR3 comprises 14 residues. Germline V CDR1 and CDR2: SGHTA, FQGNSA. J gave up 2 bases and V 0 bases, and 0 bases lay outside the gene matches. The entire variable domain, with the rest obtained from reference TRBV7-2 and TRBJ2-7, is as follows: GAGVSQSPSNKVTEKGKDVELRCDPISGHTALYWYRQSLGQGLEFLIYFQGNSAPDKSGLPSDRFSAERTGGSVSTLTIQRTQQEDSAVYLCASSLASGTYEQYFGPGTRLTVT.

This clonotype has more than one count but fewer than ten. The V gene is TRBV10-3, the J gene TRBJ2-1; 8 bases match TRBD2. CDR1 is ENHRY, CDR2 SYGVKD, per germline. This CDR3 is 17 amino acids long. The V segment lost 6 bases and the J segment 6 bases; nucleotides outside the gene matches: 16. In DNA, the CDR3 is TGTGCCATCAGAGACAATGATGGGACTAGGCCTACCAATGAGCAGTTCTTC. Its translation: CAIRDNDGTRPTNEQFF.

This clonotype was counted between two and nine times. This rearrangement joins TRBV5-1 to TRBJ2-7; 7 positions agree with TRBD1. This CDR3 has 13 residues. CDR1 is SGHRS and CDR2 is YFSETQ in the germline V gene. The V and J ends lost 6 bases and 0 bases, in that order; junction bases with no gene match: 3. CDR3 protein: CASKGQNSYEQYF. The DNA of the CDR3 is TGCGCCAGCAAGGGACAGAACTCCTACGAGCAGTACTTC.

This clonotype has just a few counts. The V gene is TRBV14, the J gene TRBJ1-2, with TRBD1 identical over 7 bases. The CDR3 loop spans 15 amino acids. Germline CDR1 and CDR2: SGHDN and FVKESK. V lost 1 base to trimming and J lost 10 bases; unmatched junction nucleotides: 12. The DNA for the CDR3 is TGTGCCAGCAGCCAAGCACCTCCAGGGGGTACTCCCTACACCTTC. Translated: CASSQAPPGGTPYTF.